The TCR beta chain described here comes from a study of cytomegalovirus exposure and HLA in healthy donors. Study conclusions and caveats: Highly shared sequence variants in one cluster were likely a sequencing artifact. Common viral pathogens seemed, in a later analysis, to connect with several of the most significant clusters. In a later analysis, around 18,000 TCR beta sequences were associated with HLA alleles at 0.05 false discovery rate.

Primers included in the PCR were 60 Vbeta and 13 Jbeta primers. Repertoires were generated with immunoSEQ multiplex PCR, while TCRdb's copy carries only in-frame clones and drops some. The data contain about 150,000 clones, 84% of them singletons. The CDR3 length is 15 residues. Trimming cost V 3 bases and J 4 bases; bases outside gene matches: 6. Per germline, CDR1 SGHTA and CDR2 FQGNSA. A word on this clone: Its antigen remains unknown.

The origin of this receptor is a man between 18 and 29 years old in good health and CMV-seronegative. The source material was PBMCs. The rearrangement joins TRBV7-2 to TRBJ2-3, with TRBD2 matching over 8 bases. DNA of the CDR3: TGTGCCAGCAGCTTGACTAGCGTCCTCCCAGATACGCAGTATTTT. This gives the protein CASSLTSVLPDTQYF.